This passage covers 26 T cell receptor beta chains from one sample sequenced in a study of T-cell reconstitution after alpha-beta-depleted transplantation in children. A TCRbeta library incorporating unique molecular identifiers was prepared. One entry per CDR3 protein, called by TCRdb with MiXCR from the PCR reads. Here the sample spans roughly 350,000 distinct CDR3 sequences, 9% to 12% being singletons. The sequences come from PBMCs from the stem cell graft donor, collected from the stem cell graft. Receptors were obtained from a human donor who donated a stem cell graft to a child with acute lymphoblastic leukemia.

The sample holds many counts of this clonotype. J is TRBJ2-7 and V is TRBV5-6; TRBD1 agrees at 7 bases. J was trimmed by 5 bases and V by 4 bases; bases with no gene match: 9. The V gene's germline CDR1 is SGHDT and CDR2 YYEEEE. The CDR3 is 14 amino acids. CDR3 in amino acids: CASSPQGRVDEQYF. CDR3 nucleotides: TGTGCCAGCAGCCCACAGGGGCGGGTCGACGAGCAGTACTTC.

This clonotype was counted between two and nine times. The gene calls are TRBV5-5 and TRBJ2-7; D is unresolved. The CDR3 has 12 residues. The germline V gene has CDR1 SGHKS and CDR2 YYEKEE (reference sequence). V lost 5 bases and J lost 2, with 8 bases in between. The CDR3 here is CASSVATYEQYF. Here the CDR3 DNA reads TGTGCCAGCAGTGTGGCAACCTACGAGCAGTACTTC.

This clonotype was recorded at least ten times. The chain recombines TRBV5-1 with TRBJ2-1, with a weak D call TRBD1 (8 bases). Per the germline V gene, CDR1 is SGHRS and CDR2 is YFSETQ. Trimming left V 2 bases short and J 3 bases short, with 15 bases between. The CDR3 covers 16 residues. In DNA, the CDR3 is TGCGCCAGCAGCTTCCAAAGCGGGACAGGCTACAATGAGCAGTTCTTC. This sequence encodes CASSFQSGTGYNEQFF.

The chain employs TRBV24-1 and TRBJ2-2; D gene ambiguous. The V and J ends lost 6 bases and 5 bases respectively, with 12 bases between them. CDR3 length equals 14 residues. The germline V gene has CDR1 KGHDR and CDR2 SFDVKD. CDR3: CATSSGLLTGELFF. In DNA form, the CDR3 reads TGTGCCACCAGTTCGGGCTTGTTAACCGGGGAGCTGTTTTTT.

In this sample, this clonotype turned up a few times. CDR3 loop: CSVVASLDPDTQYF. CDR3 coding DNA: TGCAGCGTTGTAGCTAGTTTGGACCCAGATACGCAGTATTTT. V is TRBV29-1 and J is TRBJ2-3; D not resolved. Germline V gives CDR1 SQVTM, CDR2 ANQGSEA. Trimming took 4 bases from V and 4 from J, leaving 15 bases between them. The CDR3 has 14 residues.

The CDR3 nucleotides read TGTGCCAGCAGTTTTCGTATTTTTGATGAGCAGTTCTTC. It specifies CASSFRIFDEQFF. This chain uses TRBV28 with TRBJ2-1; D unclear. The germline V gene has CDR1 MDHEN and CDR2 SYDVKM. Trimming took 3 bases from V and 8 from J, leaving 11 bases between them. CDR3 length: 13 residues.

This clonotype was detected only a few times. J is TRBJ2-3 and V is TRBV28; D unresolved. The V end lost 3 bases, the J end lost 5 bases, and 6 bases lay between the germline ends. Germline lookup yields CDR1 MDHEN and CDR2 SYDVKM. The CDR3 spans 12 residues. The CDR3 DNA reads TGTGCCAGCAGTTTCCACGGAGATACGCAGTATTTT. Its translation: CASSFHGDTQYF.

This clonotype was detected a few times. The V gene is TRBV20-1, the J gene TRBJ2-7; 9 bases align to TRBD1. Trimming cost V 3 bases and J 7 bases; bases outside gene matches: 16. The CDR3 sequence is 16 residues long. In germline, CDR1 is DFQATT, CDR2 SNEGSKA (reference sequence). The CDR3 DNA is TGCAGTGCTAGCGTGTTTGCGACAGGGGGTTTAATGGAGCAGTACTTC. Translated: CSASVFATGGLMEQYF.

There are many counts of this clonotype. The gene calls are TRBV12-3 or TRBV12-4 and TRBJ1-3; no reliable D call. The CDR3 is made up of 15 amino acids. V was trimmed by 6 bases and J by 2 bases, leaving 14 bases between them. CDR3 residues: CASRPPFGAGNTIYF. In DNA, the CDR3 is TGTGCCAGCAGGCCCCCGTTTGGGGCTGGAAACACCATATATTTT.

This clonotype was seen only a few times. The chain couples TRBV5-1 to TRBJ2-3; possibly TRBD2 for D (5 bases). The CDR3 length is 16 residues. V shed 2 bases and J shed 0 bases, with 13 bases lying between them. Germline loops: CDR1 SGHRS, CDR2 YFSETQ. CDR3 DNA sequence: TGCGCCAGCAGCTTACCGGGGAACCCTAGCACAGATACGCAGTATTTT. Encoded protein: CASSLPGNPSTDTQYF.

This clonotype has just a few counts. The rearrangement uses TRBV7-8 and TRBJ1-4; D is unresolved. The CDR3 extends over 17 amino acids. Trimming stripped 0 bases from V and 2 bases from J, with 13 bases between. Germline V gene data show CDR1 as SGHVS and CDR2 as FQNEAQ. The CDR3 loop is CASSLARRSSTNEKLFF. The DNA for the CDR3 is TGTGCCAGCAGCTTAGCTAGGAGGAGTTCGACTAATGAAAAACTGTTTTTT.

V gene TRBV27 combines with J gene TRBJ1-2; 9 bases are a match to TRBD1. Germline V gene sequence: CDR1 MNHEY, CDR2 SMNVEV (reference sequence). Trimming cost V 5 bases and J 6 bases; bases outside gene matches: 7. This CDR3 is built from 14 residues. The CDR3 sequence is CASSGRDRAHGYTF. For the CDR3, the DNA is TGTGCCAGCAGTGGCCGGGACAGGGCCCATGGCTACACCTTC.

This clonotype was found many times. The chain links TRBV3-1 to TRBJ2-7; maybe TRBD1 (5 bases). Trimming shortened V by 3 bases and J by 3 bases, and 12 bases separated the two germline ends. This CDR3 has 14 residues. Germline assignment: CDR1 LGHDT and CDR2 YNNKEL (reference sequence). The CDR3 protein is CASSHNDRYYEQYF. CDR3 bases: TGTGCCAGCAGCCACAACGACAGATACTACGAGCAGTACTTC.

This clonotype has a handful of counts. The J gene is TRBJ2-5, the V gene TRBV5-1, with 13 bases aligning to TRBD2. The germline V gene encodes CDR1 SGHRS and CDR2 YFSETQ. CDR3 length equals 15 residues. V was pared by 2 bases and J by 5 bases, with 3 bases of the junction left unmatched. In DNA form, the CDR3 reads TGCGCCAGCAGCTTTGGACTAGCGGGAGTTGAGACCCAGTACTTC. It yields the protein CASSFGLAGVETQYF.

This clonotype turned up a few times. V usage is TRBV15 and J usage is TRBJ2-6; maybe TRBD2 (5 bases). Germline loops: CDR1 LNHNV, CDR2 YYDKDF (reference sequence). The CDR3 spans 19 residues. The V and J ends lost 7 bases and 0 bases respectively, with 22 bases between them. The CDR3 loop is CATTSERVLAHSGANVLTF. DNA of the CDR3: TGTGCCACCACCTCGGAGAGGGTGCTCGCCCACTCTGGGGCCAACGTCCTGACTTTC. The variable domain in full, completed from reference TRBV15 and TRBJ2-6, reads DAMVIQNPRYQVTQFGKPVTLSCSQTLNHNVMYWYQQKSSQAPKLLFHYYDKDFNNEADTPDNFQSRRPNTSFCFLDIRSPGLGDTAMYLCATTSERVLAHSGANVLTFGAGSRLTVL.

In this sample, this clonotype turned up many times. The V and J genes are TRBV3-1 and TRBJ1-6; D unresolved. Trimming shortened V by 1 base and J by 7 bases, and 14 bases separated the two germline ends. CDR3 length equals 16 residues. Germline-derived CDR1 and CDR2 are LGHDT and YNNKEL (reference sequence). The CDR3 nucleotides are TGTGCCAGCAGCCAAGTCAGCAGCCCGACCAATTCACCCCTCCACTTT. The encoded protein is CASSQVSSPTNSPLHF.

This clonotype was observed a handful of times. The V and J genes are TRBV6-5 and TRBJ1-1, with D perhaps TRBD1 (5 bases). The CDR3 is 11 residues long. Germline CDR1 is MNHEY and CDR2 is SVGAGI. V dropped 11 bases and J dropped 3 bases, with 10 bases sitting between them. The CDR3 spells CASGGYTEAFF. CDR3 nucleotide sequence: TGTGCCTCCGGGGGTTACACTGAAGCTTTCTTT.

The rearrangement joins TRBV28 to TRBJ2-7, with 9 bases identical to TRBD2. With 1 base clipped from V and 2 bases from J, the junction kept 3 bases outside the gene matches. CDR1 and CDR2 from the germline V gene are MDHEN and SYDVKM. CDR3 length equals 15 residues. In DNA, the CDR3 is TGTGCCAGCAGTTTATCCCCTAGCGGGGCCTACGAGCAGTACTTC. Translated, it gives CASSLSPSGAYEQYF.

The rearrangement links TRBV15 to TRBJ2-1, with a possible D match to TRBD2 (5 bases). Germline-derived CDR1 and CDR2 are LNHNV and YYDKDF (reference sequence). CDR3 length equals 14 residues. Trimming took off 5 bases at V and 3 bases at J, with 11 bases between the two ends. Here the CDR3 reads CATSFSGFYNEQFF. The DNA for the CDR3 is TGTGCCACCAGCTTCAGCGGTTTCTACAATGAGCAGTTCTTC.

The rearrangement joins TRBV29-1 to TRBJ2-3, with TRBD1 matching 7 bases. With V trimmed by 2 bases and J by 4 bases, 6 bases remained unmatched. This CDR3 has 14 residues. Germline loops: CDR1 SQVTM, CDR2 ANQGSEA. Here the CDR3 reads CSVEWGQLSDTQYF. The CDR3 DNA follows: TGCAGCGTTGAATGGGGACAGTTATCAGATACGCAGTATTTT.

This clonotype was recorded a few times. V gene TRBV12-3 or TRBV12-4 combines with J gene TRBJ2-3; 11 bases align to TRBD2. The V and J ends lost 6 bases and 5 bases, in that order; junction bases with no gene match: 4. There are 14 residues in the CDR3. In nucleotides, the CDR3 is TGTGCCAGCAGGATAGGACTAGCGGGAGATACGCAGTATTTT. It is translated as CASRIGLAGDTQYF.

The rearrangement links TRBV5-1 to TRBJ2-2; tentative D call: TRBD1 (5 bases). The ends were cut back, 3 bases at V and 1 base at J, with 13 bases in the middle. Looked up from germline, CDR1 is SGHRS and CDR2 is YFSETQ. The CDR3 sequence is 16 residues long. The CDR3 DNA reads TGCGCCAGCAGCTCGGTTGGGGCCTTGAACACCGGGGAGCTGTTTTTT. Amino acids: CASSSVGALNTGELFF.

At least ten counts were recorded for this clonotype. CDR3: CASSLSSGRARTQYF. The DNA of the CDR3 is TGTGCCAGCAGCTTATCTAGCGGGAGGGCCAGGACGCAGTACTTC. The chain joins TRBV7-9 to TRBJ2-7; 12 positions agree with TRBD2. Trimming removed 2 bases from V and 9 bases from J; junction bases left unmatched: 8. The CDR3 contains 15 residues. In germline, CDR1 is SEHNR, CDR2 FQNEAQ (reference sequence).

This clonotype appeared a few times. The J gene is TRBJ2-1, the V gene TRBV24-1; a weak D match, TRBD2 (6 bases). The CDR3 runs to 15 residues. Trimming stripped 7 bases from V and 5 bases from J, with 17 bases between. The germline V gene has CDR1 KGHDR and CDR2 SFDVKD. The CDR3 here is CATRGPSANHNEQFF. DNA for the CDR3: TGTGCCACCAGAGGTCCTAGCGCGAACCACAATGAGCAGTTCTTC.

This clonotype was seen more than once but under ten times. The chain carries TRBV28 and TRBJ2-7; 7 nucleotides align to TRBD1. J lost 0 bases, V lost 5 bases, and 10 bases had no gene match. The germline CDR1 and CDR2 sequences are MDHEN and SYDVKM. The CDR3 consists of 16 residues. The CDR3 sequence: CASSLTTGTASYEQYF. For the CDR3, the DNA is TGTGCCAGCAGTCTAACTACCGGGACAGCCTCCTACGAGCAGTACTTC.

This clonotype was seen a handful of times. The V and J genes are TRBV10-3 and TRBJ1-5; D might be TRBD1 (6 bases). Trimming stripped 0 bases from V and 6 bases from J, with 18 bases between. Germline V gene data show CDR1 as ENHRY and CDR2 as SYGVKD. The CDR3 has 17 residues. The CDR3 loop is CAISESGDITEGQPQHF. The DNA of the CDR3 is TGTGCCATCAGTGAGTCGGGGGACATCACCGAGGGTCAGCCCCAGCATTTT.